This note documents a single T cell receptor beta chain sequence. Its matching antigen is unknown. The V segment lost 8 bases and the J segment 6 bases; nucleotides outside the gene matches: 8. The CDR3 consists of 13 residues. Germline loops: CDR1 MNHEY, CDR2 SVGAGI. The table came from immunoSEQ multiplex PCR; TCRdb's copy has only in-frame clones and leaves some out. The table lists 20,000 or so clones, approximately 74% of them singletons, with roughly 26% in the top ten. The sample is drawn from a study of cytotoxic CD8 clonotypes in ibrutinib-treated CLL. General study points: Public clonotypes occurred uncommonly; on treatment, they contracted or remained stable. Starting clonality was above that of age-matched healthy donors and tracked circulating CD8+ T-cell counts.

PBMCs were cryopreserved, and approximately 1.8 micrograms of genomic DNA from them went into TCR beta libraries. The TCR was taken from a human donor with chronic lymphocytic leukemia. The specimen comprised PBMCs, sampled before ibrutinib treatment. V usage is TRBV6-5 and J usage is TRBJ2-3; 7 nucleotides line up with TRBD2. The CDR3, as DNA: TGTGCCAGCGTCCAGCGGGATGGGGATACGCAGTATTTT. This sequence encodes CASVQRDGDTQYF.